Listed below are T cell receptor beta chains from one sample, sequenced in a study of tumor-infiltrating lymphocytes in primary liver carcinoma. TCRdb used MiXCR to reprocess the multiplex PCR reads, holding one entry per CDR3 protein. The sample lists around 60,000 distinct CDR3 sequences; over 60% were seen once. Sequencing used liver tumor tissue from sampling region 4. The origin of the receptors is a man in his forties with primary liver carcinoma and hepatitis B virus infection. Both conserved end residues are part of each CDR3. The D gene is left open where the match is weak. For some rows the clone size is stated as once, few or many, or as a class when expanded; others skip it.

d_call: .; clone_size: .; j_call: TRBJ2-7; cdr3_length: 17; v_call: TRBV4-3; cdr3_aa: CASSQEVTGRISHEQYF; cdr3_nt: TGCGCCAGCAGCCAAGAGGTCACAGGTCGAATCTCCCACGAGCAGTACTTC
d_call: TRBD2; clone_size: .; j_call: TRBJ2-1; cdr3_length: 15; v_call: TRBV5-1; cdr3_aa: CASSASGGGRDKQFF; cdr3_nt: TGCGCCAGCAGCGCTTCGGGGGGGGGCCGGGATAAGCAGTTCTTC
d_call: TRBD1; clone_size: .; j_call: TRBJ1-1; cdr3_length: 15; v_call: TRBV6-6; cdr3_aa: CANRPYTGDLSEAFF; cdr3_nt: TGTGCCAACAGACCCTATACAGGGGATCTTTCTGAAGCTTTCTTT
d_call: .; clone_size: .; j_call: TRBJ2-3; cdr3_length: 15; v_call: TRBV12-3/TRBV12-4; cdr3_aa: CASSLRLASTDTRYF; cdr3_nt: TGCGCCAGCAGTTTAAGGCTAGCATCGACAGATACGCGGTATTTT
d_call: TRBD2; clone_size: few; j_call: TRBJ2-3; cdr3_length: 13; v_call: TRBV12-3/TRBV12-4; cdr3_aa: CAISTSGTDTQYF; cdr3_nt: TGTGCCATCAGTACTAGCGGCACAGATACGCAGTATTTT
d_call: TRBD1; clone_size: .; j_call: TRBJ2-3; cdr3_length: 14; v_call: TRBV29-1; cdr3_aa: CSIGRTGRTDTQYF; cdr3_nt: TGCAGCATTGGGAGGACAGGGAGGACAGATACGCAGTATTTT
d_call: .; clone_size: many; j_call: TRBJ1-4; cdr3_length: 15; v_call: TRBV12-3/TRBV12-4; cdr3_aa: CASSLSRDLREKLFF; cdr3_nt: TGTGCCAGCAGTTTGTCCCGGGACCTTAGGGAAAAACTGTTTTTT
d_call: .; clone_size: many; j_call: TRBJ2-1; cdr3_length: 17; v_call: TRBV2; cdr3_aa: CASSEAPTGGPYNEQFF; cdr3_nt: TGTGCCAGCAGTGAAGCCCCTACTGGGGGACCCTACAATGAGCAGTTCTTC
d_call: TRBD2; clone_size: many; j_call: TRBJ2-3; cdr3_length: 16; v_call: TRBV5-1; cdr3_aa: CASSLGGTSISDTQYF; cdr3_nt: TGCGCCAGCAGCTTGGGCGGGACTAGCATTTCAGATACGCAGTATTTT
d_call: .; clone_size: .; j_call: TRBJ2-4; cdr3_length: 13; v_call: TRBV6-6; cdr3_aa: CASSYAQKNIQYF; cdr3_nt: TGTGCCAGCAGTTATGCGCAGAAAAACATTCAGTACTTC
d_call: .; clone_size: .; j_call: TRBJ2-1; cdr3_length: 16; v_call: TRBV6-8; cdr3_aa: CASSYSRPTPYDGQFF; cdr3_nt: TGTGCCAGCAGTTACTCGAGGCCGACTCCATACGATGGGCAGTTCTTC
d_call: .; clone_size: many; j_call: TRBJ2-5; cdr3_length: 13; v_call: TRBV6-2/TRBV6-3; cdr3_aa: CASSYRWRETQYF; cdr3_nt: TGTGCCAGCAGTTACAGATGGAGAGAGACCCAGTACTTC
d_call: TRBD1; clone_size: .; j_call: TRBJ2-7; cdr3_length: 14; v_call: TRBV4-2; cdr3_aa: CASGQGQGDNEQYF; cdr3_nt: TGTGCCAGCGGCCAAGGACAGGGTGACAACGAGCAGTACTTC
d_call: .; clone_size: .; j_call: TRBJ1-3; cdr3_length: 16; v_call: TRBV6-1; cdr3_aa: CVSSEVWRFSGNTIYF; cdr3_nt: TGTGTCAGCAGTGAAGTATGGAGGTTCTCTGGAAACACCATATATTTT
d_call: .; clone_size: .; j_call: TRBJ1-6; cdr3_length: 15; v_call: TRBV4-2; cdr3_aa: CVSSQDLEGASPLHF; cdr3_nt: TGTGTCAGCAGCCAAGACCTGGAAGGGGCTTCACCCCTCCACTTT
d_call: .; clone_size: few; j_call: TRBJ2-1; cdr3_length: 15; v_call: TRBV10-3; cdr3_aa: CAISDLGSSYNEQFF; cdr3_nt: TGTGCCATCAGTGATCTGGGGAGCTCCTACAATGAGCAGTTCTTC
d_call: .; clone_size: .; j_call: TRBJ2-1; cdr3_length: 15; v_call: TRBV30; cdr3_aa: CACRQEGSSYNEQFF; cdr3_nt: TGTGCCTGTAGGCAGGAAGGAAGCTCCTACAATGAGCAGTTCTTC
d_call: .; clone_size: .; j_call: TRBJ2-1; cdr3_length: 11; v_call: TRBV12-3/TRBV12-4; cdr3_aa: CASSPAHEQFF; cdr3_nt: TGTGCCAGCAGTCCAGCCCACGAGCAGTTCTTC
d_call: .; clone_size: .; j_call: TRBJ2-2; cdr3_length: 15; v_call: TRBV7-8; cdr3_aa: CVSSRRGGGPGELFF; cdr3_nt: TGTGTCAGCAGCCGTAGAGGGGGGGGTCCCGGGGAGCTGTTTTTT
d_call: .; clone_size: .; j_call: TRBJ2-3; cdr3_length: 15; v_call: TRBV11-2; cdr3_aa: CASSLGVPSTDTQYF; cdr3_nt: TGTGCCAGCAGCTTAGGAGTCCCCAGCACAGATACGCAGTATTTT
d_call: .; clone_size: once; j_call: TRBJ1-2; cdr3_length: 13; v_call: TRBV5-6; cdr3_aa: CASSSGVSYGYTF; cdr3_nt: TGTGCCAGCAGCTCGGGAGTTAGCTATGGCTACACGTTC
d_call: TRBD2; clone_size: many; j_call: TRBJ2-3; cdr3_length: 15; v_call: TRBV29-1; cdr3_aa: CSVAGRSGGGRAQYF; cdr3_nt: TGCAGCGTTGCAGGGAGAAGCGGGGGCGGTAGAGCGCAGTATTTT
d_call: TRBD2; clone_size: .; j_call: TRBJ2-7; cdr3_length: 15; v_call: TRBV6-6; cdr3_aa: CAGSSSREVPYEQYF; cdr3_nt: TGTGCCGGCAGTTCTAGCCGGGAGGTCCCATACGAGCAGTACTTC
d_call: .; clone_size: many; j_call: TRBJ2-7; cdr3_length: 15; v_call: TRBV4-2; cdr3_aa: CASSQVQESSYEQYF; cdr3_nt: TGTGCCAGCAGCCAAGTACAGGAAAGCTCCTACGAGCAGTACTTC
d_call: .; clone_size: many; j_call: TRBJ1-2; cdr3_length: 14; v_call: TRBV4-1; cdr3_aa: CASSQGGRSYGYTF; cdr3_nt: TGCGCCAGCAGCCAAGGAGGTCGGAGCTATGGCTACACCTTC
d_call: .; clone_size: .; j_call: TRBJ2-7; cdr3_length: 16; v_call: TRBV7-9; cdr3_aa: CASSPGTGIGLYEEYF; cdr3_nt: TGTGCCAGCAGCCCTGGGACCGGGATAGGGCTCTACGAGGAGTACTTC
d_call: .; clone_size: .; j_call: TRBJ1-1; cdr3_length: 13; v_call: TRBV6-2/TRBV6-3; cdr3_aa: CASSYGLITEAFF; cdr3_nt: TGTGCCAGCAGTTACGGCCTGATCACTGAAGCTTTCTTT
d_call: .; clone_size: few; j_call: TRBJ2-2; cdr3_length: 12; v_call: TRBV5-6; cdr3_aa: CASSWSSGELFF; cdr3_nt: TGTGCCAGCAGCTGGTCCTCCGGGGAGCTGTTTTTT
d_call: .; clone_size: .; j_call: TRBJ2-7; cdr3_length: 16; v_call: TRBV11-2; cdr3_aa: CASNSLRAITSDEQYF; cdr3_nt: TGTGCTAGCAACTCTCTCAGGGCGATAACTTCCGACGAGCAGTACTTC
d_call: .; clone_size: many; j_call: TRBJ1-6; cdr3_length: 14; v_call: TRBV6-5; cdr3_aa: CASSYGGTNSPLHF; cdr3_nt: TGTGCCAGCAGTTACGGCGGTACTAATTCACCCCTCCACTTT
d_call: .; clone_size: medium-sized; j_call: TRBJ1-2; cdr3_length: 11; v_call: TRBV29-1; cdr3_aa: CSVVFGNGYTF; cdr3_nt: TGCAGCGTTGTCTTCGGGAATGGCTACACCTTC
d_call: .; clone_size: few; j_call: TRBJ2-7; cdr3_length: 15; v_call: TRBV6-1; cdr3_aa: CASSVGTVGPYEQYF; cdr3_nt: TGTGCCAGCAGTGTTGGGACGGTGGGCCCCTACGAGCAGTACTTC
d_call: .; clone_size: .; j_call: TRBJ2-2; cdr3_length: 17; v_call: TRBV11-2; cdr3_aa: CVSSLTFGGADTGELSF; cdr3_nt: TGTGTCAGCAGCTTAACATTTGGAGGGGCGGACACCGGGGAGCTGTCTTTT
d_call: .; clone_size: .; j_call: TRBJ2-2; cdr3_length: 14; v_call: TRBV6-2/TRBV6-3; cdr3_aa: CANSYTVNTGELFF; cdr3_nt: TGTGCCAACAGCTACACAGTTAACACCGGGGAGCTGTTTTTT
d_call: TRBD1; clone_size: .; j_call: TRBJ1-2; cdr3_length: 14; v_call: TRBV4-1; cdr3_aa: CASSQGDRVYGYTF; cdr3_nt: TGCGCGAGCAGCCAAGGGGACAGGGTCTATGGCTACACCTTC
d_call: .; clone_size: once; j_call: TRBJ1-2; cdr3_length: 11; v_call: TRBV29-1; cdr3_aa: CSVVQGDGYTF; cdr3_nt: TGTAGCGTTGTCCAAGGGGATGGCTACACCTTC
d_call: .; clone_size: .; j_call: TRBJ1-2; cdr3_length: 15; v_call: TRBV12-3/TRBV12-4; cdr3_aa: CANSFGGALPYGYTF; cdr3_nt: TGTGCCAACAGTTTTGGGGGCGCATTGCCCTATGGCTACACCTTC
d_call: .; clone_size: .; j_call: TRBJ1-1; cdr3_length: 13; v_call: TRBV10-3; cdr3_aa: CAIRKGFSIEAFF; cdr3_nt: TGTGCCATCAGGAAGGGATTTAGCATTGAAGCTTTCTTT
d_call: .; clone_size: many; j_call: TRBJ2-3; cdr3_length: 14; v_call: TRBV28; cdr3_aa: CASSFVAGTDTQYF; cdr3_nt: TGTGCCAGCAGTTTTGTGGCAGGGACAGATACGCAGTATTTT
d_call: .; clone_size: .; j_call: TRBJ1-5; cdr3_length: 13; v_call: TRBV6-6; cdr3_aa: CAGSCRGYHPQHF; cdr3_nt: TGTGCCGGCAGTTGCCGGGGTTATCACCCCCAGCATTTT
d_call: TRBD2; clone_size: once; j_call: TRBJ2-5; cdr3_length: 16; v_call: TRBV20-1; cdr3_aa: CSATGTSGSQGETQYF; cdr3_nt: TGCAGTGCAACCGGGACTAGCGGGAGTCAGGGGGAGACCCAGTACTTC
d_call: TRBD2; clone_size: .; j_call: TRBJ2-2; cdr3_length: 16; v_call: TRBV11-2; cdr3_aa: CVRSLQASGITGELFF; cdr3_nt: TGTGTCAGGAGCTTACAGGCTAGCGGGATCACCGGGGAGCTGTTTTTT
d_call: TRBD2; clone_size: .; j_call: TRBJ2-3; cdr3_length: 18; v_call: TRBV28; cdr3_aa: CASSTLAGGDSGTDTQYF; cdr3_nt: TGTGCCAGTAGCACACTAGCGGGAGGTGACAGTGGCACTGATACGCAGTATTTT
d_call: TRBD1; clone_size: many; j_call: TRBJ2-3; cdr3_length: 16; v_call: TRBV12-3/TRBV12-4; cdr3_aa: CASSLDRQGSTDTQYF; cdr3_nt: TGTGCCAGCAGTTTAGACAGACAGGGAAGCACAGATACGCAGTATTTT
d_call: TRBD1; clone_size: medium-sized; j_call: TRBJ2-5; cdr3_length: 13; v_call: TRBV29-1; cdr3_aa: CSVDEQGMETQYF; cdr3_nt: TGCAGCGTTGACGAACAGGGGATGGAGACCCAGTACTTC
d_call: .; clone_size: many; j_call: TRBJ1-2; cdr3_length: 14; v_call: TRBV5-5; cdr3_aa: CASSAGTLNYGYTF; cdr3_nt: TGTGCCAGCAGCGCTGGGACACTTAACTATGGCTACACCTTC
d_call: TRBD1; clone_size: once; j_call: TRBJ1-2; cdr3_length: 15; v_call: TRBV10-2; cdr3_aa: CATGDTGEVYYAYTF; cdr3_nt: TGCGCCACCGGGGACACAGGGGAGGTTTACTATGCCTACACCTTC
d_call: .; clone_size: .; j_call: TRBJ2-7; cdr3_length: 14; v_call: TRBV29-1; cdr3_aa: CSVQVSGGEGEQYF; cdr3_nt: TGCAGCGTACAAGTTAGTGGGGGCGAGGGCGAGCAGTACTTT
d_call: .; clone_size: .; j_call: TRBJ2-7; cdr3_length: 13; v_call: TRBV29-1; cdr3_aa: CSVVGAPSYEQYF; cdr3_nt: TGCAGCGTTGTAGGTGCTCCCTCCTACGAGCAGTACTTC
d_call: .; clone_size: .; j_call: TRBJ2-2; cdr3_length: 13; v_call: TRBV4-2; cdr3_aa: CASSQDLNGELFF; cdr3_nt: TGTGCCAGCAGCCAAGATTTGAACGGGGAGCTGTTTTTT
d_call: TRBD2; clone_size: .; j_call: TRBJ2-1; cdr3_length: 16; v_call: TRBV5-4; cdr3_aa: CANSLSSSGNRNEQFF; cdr3_nt: TGTGCCAACAGCTTGTCTTCTAGCGGTAACCGAAATGAGCAGTTCTTC
d_call: .; clone_size: .; j_call: TRBJ2-4; cdr3_length: 13; v_call: TRBV7-8; cdr3_aa: CASSLAGENTKYF; cdr3_nt: TGTGCCAGCAGCTTAGCGGGGGAGAACACTAAGTACTTC
d_call: .; clone_size: .; j_call: TRBJ2-7; cdr3_length: 18; v_call: TRBV7-9; cdr3_aa: CASSLALVTEGAYYEQYF; cdr3_nt: TGTGCCAGCAGCTTAGCGTTAGTGACCGAGGGCGCTTACTACGAGCAGTACTTC
d_call: TRBD1; clone_size: .; j_call: TRBJ2-2; cdr3_length: 14; v_call: TRBV6-2/TRBV6-3; cdr3_aa: CASSLGQHTGELSF; cdr3_nt: TGTGCCAGTAGCTTGGGACAGCACACCGGGGAGCTGTCTTTT
d_call: TRBD2; clone_size: .; j_call: TRBJ2-7; cdr3_length: 15; v_call: TRBV6-1; cdr3_aa: CASSISGRASYEQYF; cdr3_nt: TGTGCCAGCAGTATAAGCGGGAGGGCCTCGTACGAGCAGTACTTC
d_call: .; clone_size: many; j_call: TRBJ1-1; cdr3_length: 13; v_call: TRBV6-1; cdr3_aa: CASSEVRDTEAFF; cdr3_nt: TGTGCCAGCAGTGAAGTCAGGGACACTGAAGCTTTCTTT